This passage covers 23 T cell receptor beta chains from one sample sequenced in a study of blood T cell repertoires in COVID-19. The table came from immunoSEQ multiplex PCR; TCRdb's copy has only in-frame clones and leaves some out. The table lists approximately 200,000 clones, roughly four fifths of them singletons. The sample taken for sequencing was PBMCs or T cells enriched from blood (not recorded which). These receptors were collected from a man in his forties who had recovered from COVID-19.

This clone came up once. This chain links TRBV5-6 with TRBJ2-5, with 8 bases matching TRBD1. Germline loops: CDR1 SGHDT, CDR2 YYEEEE. This CDR3 has 17 residues. J was trimmed by 1 base and V by 2 bases; bases with no gene match: 10. The CDR3 region has the DNA TGTGCCAGCAGCTTTGGACAGGGACGGGGTCTCCAAGAGACCCAGTACTTC. It specifies CASSFGQGRGLQETQYF.

This chain links TRBV5-4 with TRBJ2-3; TRBD2 aligns across 10 bases. The ends lost 4 bases at V and 6 bases at J; junction bases unmatched: 11. The CDR3 length is 16 residues. CDR1 and CDR2 (germline): SGHNT, YYREEE (reference sequence). CDR3 DNA sequence: TGTGCCAGCAGCCTGGATCCTAGCGGGGGATCGGATACGCAGTATTTT. Translated: CASSLDPSGGSDTQYF.

The gene calls are TRBV15 and TRBJ2-1; 12 bases match TRBD1. The length of the CDR3 is 15 residues. V lost 5 bases, J lost 7 bases, and 6 bases stayed unmatched. In germline, CDR1 is LNHNV, CDR2 YYDKDF (reference sequence). CDR3 sequence reads: CATSVWDRGLNEQFF. The CDR3 DNA is TGTGCCACCAGCGTCTGGGACAGGGGGCTAAATGAGCAGTTCTTC.

In this sample, this clone turned up a few times. This chain joins TRBV5-4 and TRBJ2-7; 7 nucleotides align to TRBD2. V lost 5 bases to trimming and J lost 2 bases; unmatched junction nucleotides: 13. From germline, CDR1 is SGHNT and CDR2 YYREEE (reference sequence). The CDR3 spans 16 residues. CDR3 in amino acids: CASSSGGSQTTYEQYF. Written as DNA, the CDR3 is TGTGCCAGCAGTTCTGGCGGGAGTCAGACTACCTACGAGCAGTACTTC.

The chain recombines TRBV19 with TRBJ1-1, with D maybe TRBD1 (5 bases). The germline gives CDR1 LNHDA, CDR2 SQIVND (reference sequence). This CDR3 spans 15 amino acids. Deletions cut 4 bases from V and 4 bases from J, with 16 bases between. The CDR3 region has the DNA TGTGCCAGTAGTACGGCCGCGGGGCGCGGCACTGAAGCTTTCTTT. Translation: CASSTAAGRGTEAFF.

The genes are TRBV7-9 and TRBJ1-2, with D possibly matching TRBD1 (6 bases). Germline CDR1 reads SEHNR; CDR2 reads FQNEAQ (reference sequence). The CDR3 spans 14 residues. Trimming cost V 1 base and J 8 bases, with 14 bases left between them. This CDR3 reads CASSLDAGVRGYTF. CDR3 DNA sequence: TGTGCCAGCAGCTTAGACGCAGGGGTTAGGGGCTACACCTTC.

J is TRBJ1-5 and V is TRBV11-2; D is unclear. Germline loops: CDR1 SGHAT, CDR2 FQNNGV. The CDR3 has 13 amino acids. Trimming took off 5 bases at V and 7 bases at J, with 12 bases between the two ends. The DNA of the CDR3 is TGTGCCAGCAGCCCGGAGGCGCGACAGCCCCAGCATTTT. This translates into CASSPEARQPQHF.

This clone has just a few counts. The V gene is TRBV18, the J gene TRBJ2-2; no firm D call. Trimming shortened V by 3 bases and J by 1 base, and 9 bases separated the two germline ends. Germline V gives CDR1 KGHSH, CDR2 LQKENI. This CDR3 is built from 15 residues. CDR3 coding DNA: TGTGCCAGCTCACCCACGGTCGGGAACACCGGGGAGCTGTTTTTT. Its protein product is CASSPTVGNTGELFF. The whole variable domain, filled in from reference TRBV18 and TRBJ2-2, reads NAGVMQNPRHLVRRRGQEARLRCSPMKGHSHVYWYRQLPEEGLKFMVYLQKENIIDESGMPKERFSAEFPKEGPSILRIQQVVRGDSAAYFCASSPTVGNTGELFFGEGSRLTVL.

The gene calls are TRBV29-1 and TRBJ2-7; tentatively, D is TRBD2 (6 bases). Trimming removed 5 bases from V and 5 bases from J, with 16 bases in between. Germline V CDR1 and CDR2: SQVTM, ANQGSEA. The CDR3 has 13 amino acids. CDR3 nucleotides: TGCAGCGTTCTCGGCCCCGGGACTGACGAGCAGTACTTC. It is translated as CSVLGPGTDEQYF.

The gene calls are TRBV5-1 and TRBJ2-3; weak D call: TRBD1 (5 bases). The CDR3 sequence is 12 residues long. Trimming took 3 bases from V and 9 from J, leaving 11 bases between them. Germline CDR1 SGHRS, CDR2 YFSETQ. In DNA form, the CDR3 reads TGCGCCAGCAGCTCCGGACCAGGGACGCAGTATTTT. This gives the protein CASSSGPGTQYF.

V usage is TRBV4-1 and J usage is TRBJ2-7, with 7 bases fitting TRBD1. The length of the CDR3 is 15 residues. V trimming: 4 bases; J trimming: 3 bases; junction bases outside the gene matches: 9. Germline CDR1 is MGHRA and CDR2 is YSYEKL. The CDR3 sequence: CASSLRQGYNYEQYF. The CDR3 DNA sequence: TGCGCCAGCAGCCTCCGACAGGGATACAACTACGAGCAGTACTTC.

This clone was picked up one time. The chain links TRBV18 to TRBJ2-7; D possibly corresponds to TRBD1 (6 bases). V was trimmed by 2 bases and J by 5 bases, leaving 13 bases between them. This CDR3 has 14 residues. Germline CDR1 and CDR2: KGHSH and LQKENI. The CDR3 here is CASSPILGGHEQYF. CDR3 bases: TGTGCCAGCTCACCAATACTTGGGGGCCACGAGCAGTACTTC. Full variable domain (rest looked up from reference TRBV18 and TRBJ2-7): NAGVMQNPRHLVRRRGQEARLRCSPMKGHSHVYWYRQLPEEGLKFMVYLQKENIIDESGMPKERFSAEFPKEGPSILRIQQVVRGDSAAYFCASSPILGGHEQYFGPGTRLTVT.

V usage is TRBV24-1 and J usage is TRBJ1-2; the D gene is possibly TRBD1 (6 bases). CDR3 length: 14 amino acids. V was pared by 4 bases and J by 6 bases, with 14 bases between. Germline CDR1 KGHDR, CDR2 SFDVKD. The CDR3 is CATSDAGQRDGYTF. In nucleotides, the CDR3 is TGTGCCACCAGTGACGCAGGACAGAGGGATGGCTACACCTTC.

The chain has TRBV2 and TRBJ1-2; possibly TRBD1 for D (6 bases). The germline V gene has CDR1 SNHLY and CDR2 FYNNEI. This CDR3 has 14 amino acids. Trimming took off 6 bases at V and 2 bases at J, with 13 bases between the two ends. As DNA, the CDR3 is TGTGCCAGCAGGGCACAGGGCCAAAACTATGGCTACACCTTC. Translation gives CASRAQGQNYGYTF.

The rearrangement links TRBV27 to TRBJ2-7, with D possibly TRBD1 on 5 matching bases. Germline V gene data show CDR1 as MNHEY and CDR2 as SMNVEV (reference sequence). V lost 6 bases and J 2 bases, leaving 17 bases between the germline ends. The CDR3 spans 15 residues. The CDR3 sequence: CASSLRGSQTYEQYF. Written as DNA, the CDR3 is TGTGCCAGCAGCCTAAGGGGTTCTCAAACCTACGAGCAGTACTTC.

The genes are TRBV19 and TRBJ2-1; D possibly corresponds to TRBD2 (5 bases). The CDR3 loop spans 16 amino acids. Trimming left V 1 base short and J 6 bases short, with 16 bases between. Germline V gene sequence: CDR1 LNHDA, CDR2 SQIVND (reference sequence). The CDR3: CASSIASPVFGNEQFF. CDR3 nucleotides: TGTGCCAGTAGTATAGCTAGCCCGGTTTTCGGCAATGAGCAGTTCTTC.

The chain carries TRBV19 and TRBJ2-1, with D maybe TRBD2 (5 bases). CDR1 LNHDA and CDR2 SQIVND come from the germline V gene (reference sequence). This CDR3 contains 13 residues. Deletions cut 3 bases from V and 9 bases from J, with 12 bases between. The DNA of the CDR3 is TGTGCCAGTAGTATCCCGGGGAACTTTGAGCAGTTCTTC. The encoded protein is CASSIPGNFEQFF.

This chain links TRBV5-1 with TRBJ1-1; 7 bases map to TRBD1. CDR3 length: 15 residues. Per the germline V gene, CDR1 is SGHRS and CDR2 is YFSETQ. The V and J ends lost 3 bases and 0 bases, in that order; junction bases with no gene match: 5. Here the CDR3 reads CASSSSGQLNTEAFF. CDR3 bases: TGCGCCAGCAGCTCCTCGGGACAGCTGAACACTGAAGCTTTCTTT. The full variable domain, rest sourced from reference TRBV5-1 and TRBJ1-1, is KAGVTQTPRYLIKTRGQQVTLSCSPISGHRSVSWYQQTPGQGLQFLFEYFSETQRNKGNFPGRFSGRQFSNSRSEMNVSTLELGDSALYLCASSSSGQLNTEAFFGQGTRLTVV.

V gene TRBV7-6 combines with J gene TRBJ2-2; D is possibly TRBD1 (6 bases). Trimming cost V 4 bases and J 8 bases, with 17 bases left between them. Germline V lookup: CDR1 SGHVS, CDR2 FNYEAQ. This CDR3 contains 15 residues. The chain's CDR3 is CASSSSTGGNGELFF. Written as DNA, the CDR3 is TGTGCCAGCAGCTCCTCGACAGGTGGTAATGGGGAGCTGTTTTTT.

The chain combines TRBV12-2 with TRBJ1-1; TRBD1 reflects the table's D call only, with no check against the DNA. TRBV12-2 is assigned pseudogene status. This CDR3 has 17 residues. CDR3 in amino acids: CASRLYPDRGMNTEAFF. CDR3 DNA: TGTGCAAGTCGCTTGTACCCCGACAGGGGTATGAACACTGAAGCTTTCTTT.

The chain couples TRBV5-1 to TRBJ1-4; D may be TRBD1 (5 bases). Trimming removed 2 bases from V and 2 bases from J, with 13 bases in between. CDR3 length equals 16 residues. CDR1 and CDR2 from the germline V gene are SGHRS and YFSETQ. The DNA for the CDR3 is TGCGCCAGCAGCTTAGGCTCAGGGTCGACTAATGAAAAACTGTTTTTT. This sequence encodes CASSLGSGSTNEKLFF.

This chain connects TRBV4-1 to TRBJ1-4; possible D gene TRBD1, 5 bases. CDR1 MGHRA and CDR2 YSYEKL come from the germline V gene. This CDR3 has 18 residues. Trimming removed 2 bases from V and 0 bases from J, with 16 bases in between. CDR3 region: CASSQPPGGISTNEKLFF. DNA of the CDR3: TGCGCCAGCAGCCAACCCCCGGGGGGTATTTCAACTAATGAAAAACTGTTTTTT.

The gene calls are TRBV7-3 and TRBJ2-5, with D possibly TRBD1 on 6 matching bases. V lost 0 bases, J lost 2 bases, and 13 bases lay in between. CDR1 is SGHTA, CDR2 FQGTGA, per germline. CDR3 length: 16 residues. DNA of the CDR3: TGTGCCAGCAGCTTAACTGGCAGGGGAGCTCAAGAGACCCAGTACTTC. Translated: CASSLTGRGAQETQYF.